Shown below are 14 T cell receptor beta chains from a single sample sequenced in a study of T cell responses to AZD1222 COVID-19 vaccine. Here immunoSEQ multiplex PCR was the method, and the copy in TCRdb shows in-frame clones only, minus some. The table records fewer than 85,000 clones, 85% to 90% of them present only once. The input for sequencing was peripheral blood, taken on day 0 of AZD1222 vaccination. Receptors were obtained from an adult in good health.

The V and J genes are TRBV15 and TRBJ2-5; D perhaps matches TRBD2 (5 bases). The V gene's germline CDR1 is LNHNV and CDR2 YYDKDF (reference sequence). V dropped 8 bases and J dropped 4 bases, with 17 bases sitting between them. The CDR3 extends over 14 amino acids. The CDR3 nucleotides are TGTGCCACCTTTGAAGGGAGCCGGGTAGAGACCCAGTACTTC. This codes for CATFEGSRVETQYF.

This rearrangement joins TRBV14 to TRBJ2-1, with TRBD2 as a possible D gene (5 bases). Germline V gene data show CDR1 as SGHDN and CDR2 as FVKESK. Trimming took off 0 bases at V and 4 bases at J, with 13 bases between the two ends. The CDR3 is made up of 16 amino acids. CDR3 sequence reads: CASSQEDYYPYNEQFF. DNA of the CDR3: TGTGCCAGCAGCCAAGAAGACTACTATCCTTACAATGAGCAGTTCTTC.

This sequence joins TRBV5-6 and TRBJ1-2, with D perhaps TRBD1 (6 bases). Germline V gene data show CDR1 as SGHDT and CDR2 as YYEEEE. The CDR3 runs 13 residues. Between the trimmed V and J ends, which lost 5 bases and 2 bases, there was a span of 10 bases. The CDR3 loop is CASRPTGNYGYTF. The CDR3 DNA reads TGTGCCAGCAGACCGACAGGCAACTATGGCTACACCTTC.

This clone was seen a single time. The chain recombines TRBV7-9 with TRBJ1-2, with 12 nucleotides matching TRBD1. Trimming at V came to 4 bases and at J to 5 bases, leaving 14 bases not matched to a gene. The CDR3 has 18 amino acids. Germline values: CDR1 SEHNR, CDR2 FQNEAQ (reference sequence). The CDR3 bases are TGTGCCAGCAGCTCATACGGGACAGGGGGCGCTTTGTCTTATGGCTACACCTTC. It codes for CASSSYGTGGALSYGYTF.

V is TRBV25-1 and J is TRBJ2-2; 7 bases fit TRBD1. Germline CDR1 reads MGHDK; CDR2 reads SYGVNS. The junction had 5 bases not matched to a gene; V was cut back by 7 bases and J by 6 bases. The CDR3 is 13 amino acids. CDR3 sequence reads: CASTRQGSGELFF. CDR3 sequence (DNA): TGTGCCAGCACAAGACAGGGATCCGGGGAGCTGTTTTTT.

The rearrangement uses TRBV21-1 and TRBJ1-4; TRBD1, as called in the table, went unchecked against the DNA. TRBV21-1 is shown as a pseudogene. This CDR3 comprises 13 residues. Written as DNA, the CDR3 is TGTGCCAGCAGCATCAGGGCCCTTGAAAAACTGTTTTTT. Its protein is CASSIRALEKLFF.

The rearrangement links TRBV7-2 to TRBJ1-4, with 7 bases matching TRBD1. CDR3 length: 13 amino acids. The V segment lost 7 bases and the J segment 10 bases; nucleotides outside the gene matches: 9. Germline CDR1 is SGHTA and CDR2 is FQGNSA. For the CDR3, the DNA is TGTGCCAGCACCGTGACAGGGTTGGCAAAACTGTTTTTT. Its translation is CASTVTGLAKLFF.

A word on this clone: Other DNA sequences within the sample encode an identical CDR3. The CDR3 DNA follows: TGTGCCAGCAGTTTATCTTCGGGCTACGAGCAGTACTTC. Amino acids: CASSLSSGYEQYF. V gene TRBV27 combines with J gene TRBJ2-7; D uncertain. CDR1 is MNHEY and CDR2 is SMNVEV in the germline V gene (reference sequence). The CDR3 runs 13 residues. Trimming pared 0 bases from V and 3 bases from J, leaving 6 bases between.

The chain carries TRBV6-5 and TRBJ1-5; D unclear. Trimming stripped 5 bases from V and 7 bases from J, with 15 bases between. The germline V gene has CDR1 MNHEY and CDR2 SVGAGI. This CDR3 region has 14 residues. The CDR3 is CASSPEHVRQPQHF. The DNA for the CDR3 is TGTGCCAGCAGTCCCGAACACGTCCGGCAGCCCCAGCATTTT.

The chain joins TRBV16 to TRBJ1-2; D ambiguous. This CDR3 has 13 amino acids. Germline CDR1 KGHSY, CDR2 FQNENV. V lost 6 bases to trimming and J lost 5 bases, with 13 bases between them. Here the CDR3 DNA reads TGTGCCAGCAGTCGTAGGCCTGATTATGGCTACACCTTC. Amino acids: CASSRRPDYGYTF.

J is TRBJ1-5 and V is TRBV7-2, with D uncertain. Per germline, CDR1 SGHTA and CDR2 FQGNSA. CDR3 length: 14 residues. Trimming removed 1 base at V and 3 bases at J, with 7 bases between. CDR3: CASSLVGYNQPQHF. Written as DNA, the CDR3 is TGTGCCAGCAGCTTAGTCGGGTACAATCAGCCCCAGCATTTT. Using reference TRBV7-2 and TRBJ1-5 for the parts outside the CDR3, the full variable domain is GAGVSQSPSNKVTEKGKDVELRCDPISGHTALYWYRQSLGQGLEFLIYFQGNSAPDKSGLPSDRFSAERTGGSVSTLTIQRTQQEDSAVYLCASSLVGYNQPQHFGDGTRLSIL.

The gene calls are TRBV11-2 and TRBJ2-7, with D perhaps assigned TRBD1 or TRBD2 (5 bases each). Looked up from germline, CDR1 is SGHAT and CDR2 is FQNNGV. The CDR3 covers 14 residues. Trimming pared 1 base from V and 3 bases from J, leaving 10 bases between. The CDR3 spells CASSLGGTLYEQYF. The CDR3 DNA sequence: TGTGCCAGCAGCTTAGGGGGGACCCTCTACGAGCAGTACTTC.

The V and J genes are TRBV28 and TRBJ2-5, with D possibly being TRBD1 or TRBD2 (5 bases each). The germline V and J ends were trimmed by 2 bases and 4 bases, with 8 bases remaining between them. The CDR3 is 13 residues long. CDR1 and CDR2 (germline): MDHEN, SYDVKM. CDR3 loop: CASSLRGRETQYF. CDR3 DNA: TGTGCCAGCAGTTTAAGGGGACGAGAGACCCAGTACTTC.

The table lists this clone with a few counts. This chain links TRBV4-3 with TRBJ2-5, with D perhaps matching TRBD1 (5 bases). The CDR3 length is 13 residues. V was shortened by 4 bases and J by 3 bases, with 9 bases between the two germline ends. CDR1 and CDR2 (germline): LGHNA, YSLEER. The CDR3 DNA follows: TGCGCCAGCAGCCGGGGCCCTGAAGAGACCCAGTACTTC. Amino acid sequence: CASSRGPEETQYF.